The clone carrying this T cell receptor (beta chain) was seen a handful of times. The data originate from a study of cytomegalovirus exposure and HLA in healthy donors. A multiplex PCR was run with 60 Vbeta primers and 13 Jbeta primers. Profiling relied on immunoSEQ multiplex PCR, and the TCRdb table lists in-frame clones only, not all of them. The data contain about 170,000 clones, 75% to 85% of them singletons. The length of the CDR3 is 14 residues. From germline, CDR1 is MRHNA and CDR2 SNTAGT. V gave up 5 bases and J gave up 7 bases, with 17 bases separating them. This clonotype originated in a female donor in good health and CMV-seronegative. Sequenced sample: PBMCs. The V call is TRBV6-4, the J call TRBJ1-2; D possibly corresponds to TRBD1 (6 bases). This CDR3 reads CASSPKGVFGGYTF. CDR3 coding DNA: TGTGCCAGCAGTCCTAAGGGGGTTTTCGGTGGCTACACCTTC.